One and the same sample provided the 15 T cell receptor beta chains below, sequenced in a study of a mutant IDH1 vaccine in newly diagnosed glioma. Their cognate antigens are unknown. The assay was immunoSEQ multiplex PCR, and TCRdb's table has in-frame clones only and misses some. This sample has some 70,000 clones, with approximately 88% found just once. Time point denoted: week 35, safety follow-up. In the vaccine, a single dose held 300 ug of the mutant IDH1 20-mer peptide, along with topical imiquimod. This sample comprised PBMCs, obtained from a glioma patient whose treatment included an IDH1 peptide vaccine. The receptors were sampled from a man between 18 and 35 years old with glioma.

The chain carries TRBV15 and TRBJ2-7; D gene ambiguous. The V gene's germline CDR1 is LNHNV and CDR2 YYDKDF (reference sequence). V was shortened by 0 bases and J by 0 bases, with 9 bases between the two germline ends. This CDR3 is built from 15 residues. The CDR3 DNA reads TGTGCCACCAGCAGAGAAGGTGGCCGCTCCTACGAGCAGTACTTC. Its translation: CATSREGGRSYEQYF.

J is TRBJ1-6 and V is TRBV14, with a tentative D call TRBD1 (6 bases). The CDR3 extends over 16 amino acids. In germline, CDR1 is SGHDN, CDR2 FVKESK. Between the trimmed V and J ends, which lost 5 bases and 10 bases, there was a span of 21 bases. The CDR3 spells CASSSGVPSSYSPLHF. DNA of the CDR3: TGTGCCAGCAGCTCAGGGGTACCTTCTTCTTACTCACCCCTCCACTTT. Full variable domain (rest looked up from reference TRBV14 and TRBJ1-6): EAGVTQFPSHSVIEKGQTVTLRCDPISGHDNLYWYRRVMGKEIKFLLHFVKESKQDESGMPNNRFLAERTGGTYSTLKVQPAELEDSGVYFCASSSGVPSSYSPLHFGNGTRLTVT.

The genes are TRBV14 and TRBJ2-1; 12 bases agree with TRBD2. With V trimmed by 4 bases and J by 4 bases, 11 bases remained unmatched. Germline V gene data show CDR1 as SGHDN and CDR2 as FVKESK. The CDR3 is made up of 18 amino acids. In nucleotides, the CDR3 is TGTGCCAGCAGCCCAGACCTAGCGGGAGGGCCGGGATACAATGAGCAGTTCTTC. Translation gives CASSPDLAGGPGYNEQFF.

The rearrangement uses TRBV19 and TRBJ1-2; D is uncertain. Germline lookup yields CDR1 LNHDA and CDR2 SQIVND (reference sequence). V was clipped by 3 bases and J by 0 bases, with 8 bases between them. CDR3 length equals 14 residues. CDR3 loop: CASSIRLTNYGYTF. CDR3 nucleotide sequence: TGTGCCAGTAGTATCCGACTTACTAACTATGGCTACACCTTC.

Details on this clone: An end of the junction differs from the germline gene, which may be a read error. For the CDR3, the DNA is TGCAGTAAAGTTCGGGGAAAAACGTGGGACTTC. Translating it yields CSKVRGKTWDF. The chain combines TRBV20-1 with TRBJ1-2; D unclear. CDR3 length equals 11 residues. The germline V gene encodes CDR1 DFQATT and CDR2 SNEGSKA (reference sequence).

The gene calls are TRBV4-2 and TRBJ1-6; D perhaps matches TRBD1 (5 bases). This CDR3 has 15 residues. Looked up from germline, CDR1 is LGHNA and CDR2 is YNFKEQ. Trimming removed 2 bases from V and 6 bases from J, with 11 bases in between. Here the CDR3 reads CASSQNPDSNSPLHF. CDR3 DNA: TGTGCCAGCAGCCAAAACCCCGACAGTAATTCACCCCTCCACTTT.

This chain joins TRBV7-9 and TRBJ2-2; possibly TRBD1 for D (6 bases). There are 13 residues in the CDR3. CDR1 SEHNR and CDR2 FQNEAQ come from the germline V gene (reference sequence). Trimming cost V 2 bases and J 7 bases, with 8 bases left between them. CDR3 sequence reads: CASSLTGNGELFF. The CDR3 nucleotides read TGTGCCAGCAGCTTAACAGGGAACGGGGAGCTGTTTTTT.

This chain connects TRBV18 to TRBJ2-7; 10 bases line up with TRBD2. This CDR3 contains 20 residues. The germline V gene has CDR1 KGHSH and CDR2 LQKENI. The V gene end was trimmed by 4 bases and the J gene end by 5 bases; junction bases not matched to a gene: 23. The CDR3 loop is CASSLQVPAVSLAGRDEQYF. The CDR3 region has the DNA TGTGCCAGCTCACTTCAGGTCCCGGCGGTTTCACTAGCGGGACGGGACGAGCAGTACTTC.

The V and J genes are TRBV29-1 and TRBJ2-1, with TRBD2 matching 10 bases. Trimming removed 7 bases from V and 3 bases from J; junction bases left unmatched: 6. CDR1 is SQVTM and CDR2 is ANQGSEA in the germline V gene. The CDR3 contains 14 residues. For the CDR3, the DNA is TGCAGCGGAAAAGGACTAGCGGACTACAATGAGCAGTTCTTC. Its protein is CSGKGLADYNEQFF.

In its sample, this clone was seen once. The J gene is TRBJ1-2, the V gene TRBV18, with 9 bases fitting TRBD1. Germline V gives CDR1 KGHSH, CDR2 LQKENI. Germline trimming cut 4 bases from V and 2 bases from J; bases unmatched to any gene: 5. The CDR3 covers 15 residues. CDR3 coding DNA: TGTGCCAGCTCACGCGGACAGGGGCGGAACTATGGCTACACCTTC. It specifies CASSRGQGRNYGYTF.

A note on this clone: One end of the junction fails to match germline, which may point to a read error. This chain connects TRBV5-8 to TRBJ2-7; D tentatively reads TRBD1 or TRBD2 (5 bases each). The CDR3 runs to 12 residues. The germline gives CDR1 SGHTS, CDR2 YDEGEE. For the CDR3, the DNA is TGTGCCAGCAGCTTTGGGACGGCGGTCCACGGCTTC. This encodes CASSFGTAVHGF.

V usage is TRBV9 and J usage is TRBJ2-5; TRBD1 agrees at 9 bases. The CDR3 runs 17 residues. Unmatched junction bases numbered 11, after V lost 0 bases and J lost 5 bases. Germline CDR1 SGDLS, CDR2 YYNGEE. The CDR3 DNA reads as TGTGCCAGCAGCGTAGGGGTCTCCGGGACAGGGCGGGAGACCCAGTACTTC. The encoded protein is CASSVGVSGTGRETQYF.

This rearrangement joins TRBV6-4 to TRBJ1-2, with a possible D match to TRBD1 (6 bases). V gave up 4 bases and J gave up 2 bases, with 17 bases separating them. Germline V gene sequence: CDR1 MRHNA, CDR2 SNTAGT. This CDR3 is 16 amino acids long. The CDR3 DNA follows: TGTGCCAGCAGTGCTTCGCAGTCAGGGGCCAACTATGGCTACACCTTC. Translating it yields CASSASQSGANYGYTF.

The V and J genes are TRBV7-3 and TRBJ1-1; weak D call: TRBD1 (6 bases). Germline lookup yields CDR1 SGHTA and CDR2 FQGTGA. Between the trimmed V and J ends, which lost 5 bases and 1 base, there was a span of 17 bases. The CDR3 covers 16 residues. This CDR3 is CASSPGGGRRNTEAFF. CDR3 coding DNA: TGTGCCAGCAGCCCCGGGGGGGGGCGAAGGAACACTGAAGCTTTCTTT.

The chain links TRBV7-9 to TRBJ2-2; a possible D gene is TRBD2 (6 bases). CDR1 SEHNR and CDR2 FQNEAQ come from the germline V gene (reference sequence). The CDR3 is 12 residues long. CDR3 loop: CAEGSNTGELFF. CDR3 sequence (DNA): TGTGCGGAGGGGTCCAACACCGGGGAGCTGTTTTTT.